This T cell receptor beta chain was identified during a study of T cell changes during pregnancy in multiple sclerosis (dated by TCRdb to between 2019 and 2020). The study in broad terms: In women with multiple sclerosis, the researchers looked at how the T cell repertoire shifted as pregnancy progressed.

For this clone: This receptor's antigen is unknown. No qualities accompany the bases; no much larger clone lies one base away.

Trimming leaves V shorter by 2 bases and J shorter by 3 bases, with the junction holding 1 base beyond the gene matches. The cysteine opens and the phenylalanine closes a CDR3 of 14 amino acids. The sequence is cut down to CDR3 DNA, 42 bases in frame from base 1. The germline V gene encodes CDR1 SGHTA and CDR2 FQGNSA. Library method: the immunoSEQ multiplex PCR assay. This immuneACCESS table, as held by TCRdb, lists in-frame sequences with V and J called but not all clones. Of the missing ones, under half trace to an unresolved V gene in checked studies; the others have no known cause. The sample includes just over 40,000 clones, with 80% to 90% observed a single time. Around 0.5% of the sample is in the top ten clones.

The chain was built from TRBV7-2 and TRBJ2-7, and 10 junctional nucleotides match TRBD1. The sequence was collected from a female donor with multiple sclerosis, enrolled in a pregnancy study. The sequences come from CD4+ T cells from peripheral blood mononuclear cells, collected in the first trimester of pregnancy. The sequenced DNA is TGTGCCAGCAGCTTACGGACAGGGGGCTACGAGCAGTACTTC. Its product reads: CASSLRTGGYEQYF.